This TCR beta chain is from a study of beta chain features in type 1 diabetes. Expressed TCRB transcripts were sequenced after all isolated RNA was converted to cDNA. The table came from immunoSEQ multiplex PCR; TCRdb's copy has only in-frame clones and leaves some out. The top ten hold 0.03% to 0.035% of the sample, which has approximately 200,000 clones, around 10% seen once. The CDR3 is made up of 15 amino acids. CDR1 SGHRS and CDR2 YFSETQ come from the germline V gene. Trimming left V 0 bases short and J 10 bases short, with 14 bases between. The source of this sequence is a woman aged 18-29 years in good health. Sequencing used naive CD4+ T cells from blood. The chain employs TRBV5-1 and TRBJ1-6; weak D call: TRBD1 (5 bases). The CDR3: CASSLDTGGGSPLHF. The CDR3 nucleotides are TGCGCCAGCAGCTTGGATACAGGCGGGGGATCACCCCTCCACTTT.